Below, 32 T cell receptor beta chains from the same sample are listed, as sequenced in a study of response to subunit inactivated influenza vaccine. Using its own MiXCR run on the RT-PCR reads, TCRdb lists one record per CDR3 protein. The data show some 180,000 distinct CDR3 sequences, about 9.3% seen once. The source material was non-naive T cells sorted from PBMCs, sampled on the day of vaccination. These receptors all stem from a man aged 45-60 years who received an inactivated influenza vaccine.

In its sample, this clonotype was seen a few times. V and J are TRBV12-3 or TRBV12-4 and TRBJ2-2; D is unresolved. This CDR3 comprises 12 residues. V was pared by 1 base and J by 7 bases, with 4 bases between. CDR3: CASSLVGGELFF. In DNA form, the CDR3 reads TGTGCCAGCAGTTTAGTCGGCGGGGAGCTGTTTTTT.

This clonotype was detected only a few times. V and J are TRBV28 and TRBJ1-1; TRBD1 aligns across 8 bases. V trimming: 2 bases; J trimming: 5 bases; junction bases outside the gene matches: 16. The CDR3 spans 18 residues. The germline CDR1 and CDR2 sequences are MDHEN and SYDVKM. For the CDR3, the DNA is TGTGCCAGCAGTTTAGGCACCGGGACAGGTCAAGTGGGGACTGAAGCTTTCTTT. Translated, it gives CASSLGTGTGQVGTEAFF.

V and J are TRBV11-2 and TRBJ2-7; no clear D gene. From germline, CDR1 is SGHAT and CDR2 FQNNGV. The CDR3 has 13 residues. V was cut by 4 bases and J by 3 bases, with 10 bases left in between. In nucleotides, the CDR3 is TGTGCCAGCAGCTCTCTTAATAGCTACGAGCAGTACTTC. Translated: CASSSLNSYEQYF.

The J gene is TRBJ1-1, the V gene TRBV6-1; no definite D call. Germline V lookup: CDR1 MNHNS, CDR2 SASEGT. The CDR3 totals 13 residues. V was cut by 5 bases and J by 1 base, with 8 bases left in between. The CDR3 reads CASSLHRNTEAFF. In nucleotides, the CDR3 is TGTGCCAGCAGTCTCCACCGGAACACTGAAGCTTTCTTT.

V gene TRBV11-1 combines with J gene TRBJ1-1; 8 bases match TRBD1. The CDR3 is made up of 14 amino acids. CDR1 SGHAT and CDR2 FQDESV come from the germline V gene (reference sequence). The V gene end was trimmed by 5 bases and the J gene end by 1 base; junction bases not matched to a gene: 3. The CDR3 loop is CASSPTGANTEAFF. In nucleotides, the CDR3 is TGTGCCAGCAGCCCGACAGGGGCGAACACTGAAGCTTTCTTT.

V usage is TRBV24-1 and J usage is TRBJ2-1; no reliable D call. Trimming took 4 bases from V and 4 from J, leaving 22 bases between them. CDR3 size: 18 residues. The V gene's germline CDR1 is KGHDR and CDR2 SFDVKD. The CDR3 nucleotides read TGTGCCACCAGTGACCCCGCTTTACCTGCGGAAGGGTACAATGAGCAGTTCTTC. It yields the protein CATSDPALPAEGYNEQFF.

The chain couples TRBV11-2 to TRBJ2-3, with no clear D. CDR3 size: 16 residues. Germline CDR1 reads SGHAT; CDR2 reads FQNNGV. The V end was cut by 1 base, the J end by 3 bases, with 14 bases between. The CDR3 DNA reads TGTGCCAGCAGCTTAGGAGAAGGCCGGTGGACAGATACGCAGTATTTT. Translated: CASSLGEGRWTDTQYF.

This clonotype was counted only a few times. The V and J genes are TRBV27 and TRBJ2-1; TRBD2 might be the D (5 bases). This CDR3 comprises 14 residues. V lost 6 bases to trimming and J lost 5 bases, with 14 bases between them. Germline assignment: CDR1 MNHEY and CDR2 SMNVEV (reference sequence). CDR3 DNA sequence: TGTGCCAGCAGCAAAACTAGAGAAGACAATGAGCAGTTCTTC. Translation gives CASSKTREDNEQFF.

This clonotype has only a few counts. This sequence joins TRBV20-1 and TRBJ2-1; maybe TRBD2 (5 bases). Germline CDR1 DFQATT, CDR2 SNEGSKA (reference sequence). V lost 6 bases, J lost 5 bases, and 20 bases lay in between. This CDR3 region has 15 residues. The CDR3 region has the DNA TGCAGTGCCTCTCGCCTGGGAGCTGGGGACAATGAGCAGTTCTTC. This codes for CSASRLGAGDNEQFF.

This clonotype was picked up many times. The rearrangement links TRBV6-1 to TRBJ2-2; D not resolved. The CDR3 sequence is 16 residues long. Germline-derived CDR1 and CDR2 are MNHNS and SASEGT. The V end was cut by 6 bases, the J end by 0 bases, with 14 bases between. The CDR3 spells CASRPRQIANTGELFF. Written as DNA, the CDR3 is TGTGCCAGCAGGCCCCGGCAGATCGCGAACACCGGGGAGCTGTTTTTT.

The chain's CDR3 is CSASDSIYGYTF. Written as DNA, the CDR3 is TGCAGTGCTTCTGACAGTATCTATGGCTACACCTTC. V is TRBV20-1 and J is TRBJ1-2, with D possibly TRBD1 on 5 matching bases. The CDR3 contains 12 residues. V was shortened by 5 bases and J by 4 bases, with 11 bases between the two germline ends. Germline loops: CDR1 DFQATT, CDR2 SNEGSKA (reference sequence).

The chain combines TRBV2 with TRBJ2-3; 7 bases are a match to TRBD2. Germline assignment: CDR1 SNHLY and CDR2 FYNNEI. The CDR3 loop spans 12 amino acids. V trimming: 11 bases; J trimming: 4 bases; junction bases outside the gene matches: 6. CDR3 region: CAGREAADTQYF. The DNA for the CDR3 is TGTGCCGGACGGGAGGCCGCAGATACGCAGTATTTT.

This clonotype was seen repeatedly, ten times or more. The genes are TRBV20-1 and TRBJ1-2; D uncertain. Germline CDR1 reads DFQATT; CDR2 reads SNEGSKA (reference sequence). The CDR3 has 14 amino acids. Trimming cost V 5 bases and J 0 bases, with 13 bases left between them. CDR3 loop: CSAPSVTANYGYTF. DNA for the CDR3: TGCAGTGCTCCCTCAGTAACCGCTAACTATGGCTACACCTTC.

In its sample, this clonotype was seen a few times. The chain employs TRBV6-2 or TRBV6-3 and TRBJ2-1; D is unclear. The CDR3 loop spans 11 amino acids. Trimming cost V 6 bases and J 7 bases, with 7 bases left between them. Germline assignment: CDR1 MNHEY and CDR2 SVGEGT. The CDR3, as DNA: TGTGCCAGCAGCCCATTTAATGAGCAGTTCTTC. This sequence encodes CASSPFNEQFF.

This chain joins TRBV28 and TRBJ2-4; the D gene is possibly TRBD1 (6 bases). The CDR3 is 19 amino acids. Germline V lookup: CDR1 MDHEN, CDR2 SYDVKM. The V and J ends lost 7 bases and 0 bases respectively, with 25 bases between them. The CDR3, as DNA: TGTGCCAGCACCTCTACGGAGGTACGACAGGCACTAGCCAAAAACATTCAGTACTTC. Encoded protein: CASTSTEVRQALAKNIQYF.

This rearrangement joins TRBV2 to TRBJ1-2; the D is unclear. Germline values: CDR1 SNHLY, CDR2 FYNNEI. The CDR3 spans 12 residues. The ends were cut back, 4 bases at V and 4 bases at J, with 7 bases in the middle. CDR3 nucleotide sequence: TGTGCCAGCAGTGCCATCCTCTATGGCTACACCTTC. This codes for CASSAILYGYTF.

This clonotype has more than one count but fewer than ten. The rearrangement links TRBV28 to TRBJ2-1; D remains unclear. CDR3 length: 13 residues. Trimming took off 0 bases at V and 10 bases at J, with 10 bases between the two ends. The germline V gene has CDR1 MDHEN and CDR2 SYDVKM. CDR3 sequence reads: CASSLWPVGEQFF. CDR3 bases: TGTGCCAGCAGTTTATGGCCGGTTGGGGAGCAGTTCTTC.

Only a few counts were recorded for this clonotype. The chain couples TRBV6-1 to TRBJ1-1; D gene unclear. The CDR3 loop spans 15 amino acids. The ends were cut back, 4 bases at V and 1 base at J, with 13 bases in the middle. Germline CDR1 is MNHNS and CDR2 is SASEGT. The CDR3 spells CASSVGRWGNTEAFF. CDR3 DNA: TGTGCCAGCAGTGTGGGCCGATGGGGGAACACTGAAGCTTTCTTT.

This clonotype was counted a few times. The V gene is TRBV5-1, the J gene TRBJ2-1; no clear D. CDR1 SGHRS and CDR2 YFSETQ come from the germline V gene. The CDR3 has 16 amino acids. The ends were cut back, 4 bases at V and 3 bases at J, with 17 bases in the middle. This CDR3 is CASSDTVRLFYNEQFF. CDR3 nucleotides: TGCGCCAGCAGCGATACAGTCCGCTTATTCTACAATGAGCAGTTCTTC.

This clonotype was recorded at least ten times. V usage is TRBV2 and J usage is TRBJ2-5; no clear D gene. V was pared by 7 bases and J by 4 bases, with 16 bases between. This CDR3 spans 14 amino acids. Germline CDR1 reads SNHLY; CDR2 reads FYNNEI. The CDR3 DNA sequence: TGTGCCAGCACCCGAACCAAGGTCGGAGAGACCCAGTACTTC. This encodes CASTRTKVGETQYF.

This clonotype was detected many times. The chain couples TRBV7-9 to TRBJ2-5; TRBD2 matches 7 bases. Germline trimming cut 1 base from V and 2 bases from J; bases unmatched to any gene: 1. Germline CDR1 and CDR2: SEHNR and FQNEAQ (reference sequence). The CDR3 spans 14 residues. CDR3 coding DNA: TGTGCCAGCAGCTTAGGACTAGCTCAAGAGACCCAGTACTTC. Its translation is CASSLGLAQETQYF. Full variable domain (outside the CDR3, taken from reference TRBV7-9 and TRBJ2-5): DTGVSQNPRHKITKRGQNVTFRCDPISEHNRLYWYRQTLGQGPEFLTYFQNEAQLEKSRLLSDRFSAERPKGSFSTLEIQRTEQGDSAMYLCASSLGLAQETQYFGPGTRLLVL.

This clonotype was counted between two and nine times. The rearrangement links TRBV10-3 to TRBJ2-7, with unresolved D. Germline loops: CDR1 ENHRY, CDR2 SYGVKD. The CDR3 is 13 amino acids. The V end was cut by 2 bases, the J end by 3 bases, with 8 bases between. The DNA for the CDR3 is TGTGCCATCAGTGAGGGGAATATCTACGAGCAGTACTTC. Translation: CAISEGNIYEQYF.

This clonotype was counted only a few times. This chain uses TRBV5-6 with TRBJ2-5, with TRBD2 matching over 13 bases. Germline CDR1 is SGHDT and CDR2 is YYEEEE. The CDR3 has 15 residues. J lost 4 bases, V lost 2 bases, and 2 bases had no gene match. DNA of the CDR3: TGTGCCAGCAGCTTACTAGCGGGGGGGGGAGAGACCCAGTACTTC. It translates to CASSLLAGGGETQYF. Combining the CDR3 with reference TRBV5-6 and TRBJ2-5 gives the whole variable domain DAGVTQSPTHLIKTRGQQVTLRCSPKSGHDTVSWYQQALGQGPQFIFQYYEEEERQRGNFPDRFSGHQFPNYSSELNVNALLLGDSALYLCASSLLAGGGETQYFGPGTRLLVL.

This clonotype was observed many times. J is TRBJ1-1 and V is TRBV3-1; D is perhaps TRBD1 (5 bases). V was pared by 6 bases and J by 4 bases, with 9 bases between. CDR1 and CDR2 (germline): LGHDT, YNNKEL (reference sequence). The CDR3 contains 12 residues. The CDR3 reads CASRRGTTEAFF. The CDR3 coding sequence is TGTGCCAGCAGACGAGGGACCACTGAAGCTTTCTTT. The complete variable domain, with remaining parts taken from reference TRBV3-1 and TRBJ1-1, reads DTAVSQTPKYLVTQMGNDKSIKCEQNLGHDTMYWYKQDSKKFLKIMFSYNNKELIINETVPNRFSPKSPDKAHLNLHINSLELGDSAVYFCASRRGTTEAFFGQGTRLTVV.

This clonotype was found once. This may stem from a read error, because a much larger clone lies one nucleotide away. This chain connects TRBV6-5 to TRBJ1-2, with unresolved D. The CDR3 spans 13 residues. Germline V gene data show CDR1 as MNHEY and CDR2 as SVGAGI. The CDR3 loop reads CASSYTSGYGYSF. DNA for the CDR3: TGTGCCAGCAGTTATACATCCGGCTATGGCTACTCCTTC.

This chain connects TRBV20-1 to TRBJ2-7, with no clear D. Trimming cost V 5 bases and J 4 bases, with 12 bases left between them. Germline CDR1 reads DFQATT; CDR2 reads SNEGSKA (reference sequence). The CDR3 contains 12 residues. The CDR3 region is CSAPDKSYEQYF. CDR3 bases: TGCAGTGCTCCCGATAAATCGTACGAGCAGTACTTC.

This chain joins TRBV20-1 and TRBJ1-4; TRBD1 matches at 12 bases. CDR1 is DFQATT, CDR2 SNEGSKA, per germline (reference sequence). Losses at the gene ends were 1 base for V and 8 bases for J; bases not matched to a gene: 5. This CDR3 has 15 residues. For the CDR3, the DNA is TGCAGTGCTAGAGCCGGGACAGGGGGCCTCGAAAAACTGTTTTTT. Encoded protein: CSARAGTGGLEKLFF.

This clonotype has only a few counts. The rearrangement links TRBV19 to TRBJ2-6; TRBD1 matches 9 bases. V lost 6 bases, J lost 0 bases, and 9 bases stayed unmatched. The CDR3 contains 18 residues. Germline V lookup: CDR1 LNHDA, CDR2 SQIVND (reference sequence). The CDR3 sequence is CASRTTGTGTSGANVLTF. Written as DNA, the CDR3 is TGTGCCAGTAGAACCACCGGGACAGGGACCTCTGGGGCCAACGTCCTGACTTTC.

This clonotype occurred a few times. The chain couples TRBV5-1 to TRBJ1-2; 9 positions match TRBD1. The CDR3 is 15 amino acids. The junction had 8 bases not matched to a gene; V was cut back by 4 bases and J by 4 bases. The V gene's germline CDR1 is SGHRS and CDR2 YFSETQ. The CDR3 bases are TGCGCCAGCAGCCAAGCCGGGACAGGGACCTATGGCTACACCTTC. Its translation: CASSQAGTGTYGYTF.

The table lists this clonotype with a few counts. This chain uses TRBV28 with TRBJ2-7; D not certain. Trimming cost V 10 bases and J 3 bases, with 16 bases left between them. The CDR3 covers 13 residues. Germline CDR1 MDHEN, CDR2 SYDVKM. The chain's CDR3 is CATFSTQRYEQYF. The CDR3 region has the DNA TGTGCCACCTTTAGTACCCAACGCTACGAGCAGTACTTC.

In its sample, this clonotype was seen many times. This rearrangement joins TRBV5-1 to TRBJ2-5; the match to TRBD2 covers 7 bases. The CDR3 loop spans 13 amino acids. From germline, CDR1 is SGHRS and CDR2 YFSETQ. The J segment lost 5 bases and the V segment lost 1 base, leaving 2 bases of the junction unmatched. The CDR3 here is CASSLRGDETQYF. The CDR3 nucleotides read TGCGCCAGCAGCTTGCGGGGGGATGAGACCCAGTACTTC.

This sequence joins TRBV24-1 and TRBJ2-2, with 8 bases matching TRBD2. With 7 bases clipped from V and 2 bases from J, the junction kept 5 bases outside the gene matches. Germline assignment: CDR1 KGHDR and CDR2 SFDVKD. This CDR3 has 15 amino acids. CDR3 coding DNA: TGTGCCACCAGCCGCGGGGGGCTCAACACCGGGGAGCTGTTTTTT. As protein: CATSRGGLNTGELFF.